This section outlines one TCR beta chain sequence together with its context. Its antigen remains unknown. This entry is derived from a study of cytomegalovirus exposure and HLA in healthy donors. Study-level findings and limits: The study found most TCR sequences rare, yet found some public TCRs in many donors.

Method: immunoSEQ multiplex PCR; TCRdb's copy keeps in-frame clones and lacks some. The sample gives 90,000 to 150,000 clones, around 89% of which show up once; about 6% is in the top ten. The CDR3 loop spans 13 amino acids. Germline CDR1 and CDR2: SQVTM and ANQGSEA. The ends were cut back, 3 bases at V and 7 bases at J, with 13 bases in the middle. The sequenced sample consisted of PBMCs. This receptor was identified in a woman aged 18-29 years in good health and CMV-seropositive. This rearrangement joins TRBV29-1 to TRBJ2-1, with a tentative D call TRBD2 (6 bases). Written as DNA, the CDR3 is TGCAGCGTTGAGCTGGCGGGATTAAATGAGCAGTTCTTC. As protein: CSVELAGLNEQFF.